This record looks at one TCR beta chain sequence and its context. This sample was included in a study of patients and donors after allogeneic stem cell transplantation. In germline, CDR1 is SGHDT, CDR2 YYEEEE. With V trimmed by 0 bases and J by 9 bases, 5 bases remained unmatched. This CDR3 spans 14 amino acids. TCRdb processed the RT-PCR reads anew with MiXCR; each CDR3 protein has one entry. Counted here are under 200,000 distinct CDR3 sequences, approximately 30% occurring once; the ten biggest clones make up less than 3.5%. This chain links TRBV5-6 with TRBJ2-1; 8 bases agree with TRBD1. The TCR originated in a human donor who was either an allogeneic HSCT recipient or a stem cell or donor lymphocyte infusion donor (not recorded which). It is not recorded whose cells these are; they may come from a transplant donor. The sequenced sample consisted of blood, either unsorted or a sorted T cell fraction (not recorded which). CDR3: CASSLARGTGEQFF. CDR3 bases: TGTGCCAGCAGCTTGGCGCGCGGGACAGGTGAGCAGTTCTTC.